These 11 T cell receptor beta chains share one sample of origin, sequenced in a study of blood T cell repertoires in COVID-19. The assay was immunoSEQ multiplex PCR, and TCRdb's table has in-frame clones only and misses some. The table records 130,000 or so clones, more than 70% of them present only once. The sample comprised peripheral blood. The source is a man aged 55 to 70 with acute or convalescent COVID-19.

The chain recombines TRBV19 with TRBJ2-2; possibly TRBD2 for D (6 bases). The CDR3 contains 14 residues. V was cut by 10 bases and J by 3 bases, with 15 bases left in between. Germline V gives CDR1 LNHDA, CDR2 SQIVND (reference sequence). CDR3 sequence: CATRLWEDTGELFF. The CDR3 DNA follows: TGTGCCACGCGCCTCTGGGAGGACACCGGGGAGCTGTTTTTT.

The gene calls are TRBV3-1 (or the pseudogene TRBV3-2) and TRBJ1-4; perhaps TRBD1 as D (5 bases). The CDR3 has 16 residues. V was clipped by 1 base and J by 5 bases, with 14 bases between them. Germline assignment: CDR1 LGHDT and CDR2 YNNKEL (reference sequence). The CDR3 region has the DNA TGTGCCAGCAGCCAAGCGTTGGCAGGGCGGAATGAAAAACTGTTTTTT. Translating it yields CASSQALAGRNEKLFF.

CDR3 region: CASSMPGIWPDEQFF. DNA of the CDR3: TGTGCCAGTAGTATGCCGGGTATATGGCCCGATGAGCAGTTCTTC. J is TRBJ2-1 and V is TRBV19; D is uncertain. This CDR3 region has 15 residues. From germline, CDR1 is LNHDA and CDR2 SQIVND (reference sequence). V shed 3 bases and J shed 8 bases, with 17 bases lying between them.

The chain recombines TRBV30 with TRBJ1-6, with 8 bases lining up with TRBD1. V was clipped by 6 bases and J by 1 base; unmatched bases: 5. CDR3 length: 15 amino acids. CDR1 is GTSNPN and CDR2 is SVGIG in the germline V gene (reference sequence). DNA for the CDR3: TGTGCCTGCCAGGGGGCCGGGTCCTATAATTCACCCCTCCACTTT. It encodes CACQGAGSYNSPLHF.

In the case of this clone: A junction end diverges from the germline sequence, so it may reflect a read error. DNA for the CDR3: TGTGCCAGCGCACCGTATTCGGGAGCGGCCGAGCAGTACTTC. It is translated as CASAPYSGAAEQYF. The chain employs TRBV18 and TRBJ2-7; maybe TRBD2 (6 bases). CDR1 and CDR2 from the germline V gene are KGHSH and LQKENI. The CDR3 runs 14 residues.

The chain has TRBV9 and TRBJ1-6; unclear D gene. Trimming took off 0 bases at V and 4 bases at J, with 8 bases between the two ends. CDR3 length: 15 amino acids. The germline V gene has CDR1 SGDLS and CDR2 YYNGEE. Here the CDR3 reads CASSVGPGYNSPLHF. The CDR3 DNA reads as TGTGCCAGCAGCGTAGGGCCAGGATATAATTCACCCCTCCACTTT.

This rearrangement joins TRBV29-1 to TRBJ1-2, with TRBD1 identical over 9 bases. Trimming removed 7 bases from V and 6 bases from J; junction bases left unmatched: 9. The germline V gene encodes CDR1 SQVTM and CDR2 ANQGSEA. This CDR3 contains 13 residues. Here the CDR3 reads CSAPSQGAHGYTF. The CDR3 DNA sequence: TGCAGCGCACCATCACAGGGGGCGCATGGCTACACCTTC.

Comment on this clone: The sample holds other DNA sequences that translate to the same CDR3. V and J are TRBV11-2 and TRBJ2-2; D is uncertain. Between the trimmed V and J ends, which lost 5 bases and 0 bases, there was a span of 7 bases. Germline assignment: CDR1 SGHAT and CDR2 FQNNGV. The CDR3 is 14 residues long. CDR3 sequence (DNA): TGTGCCAGCAGCCCGCGCACGAACACCGGGGAGCTGTTTTTT. It yields the protein CASSPRTNTGELFF.

The rearrangement joins TRBV9 to TRBJ2-3, with 7 bases matching TRBD1. The CDR3 covers 15 residues. CDR1 is SGDLS and CDR2 is YYNGEE in the germline V gene. The trim removed 0 bases at V and 1 base at J, leaving 2 bases unmatched. DNA for the CDR3: TGTGCCAGCAGCGTAGCAGGGACAGGCACAGATACGCAGTATTTT. Its protein product is CASSVAGTGTDTQYF.

The chain is built from TRBV3-1 (or the pseudogene TRBV3-2) and TRBJ2-7, with D maybe TRBD2 (6 bases). Trimming left V 0 bases short and J 3 bases short, with 21 bases between. CDR3 length equals 18 residues. CDR1 is LGHDT, CDR2 YNNKEL, per germline (reference sequence). CDR3 coding DNA: TGTGCCAGCAGCCAAGATCCTGTTAGACCGCGGGACGGCTACGAGCAGTACTTC. Protein sequence: CASSQDPVRPRDGYEQYF.

The chain links TRBV5-1 to TRBJ1-1; D is possibly TRBD1 (6 bases). Per the germline V gene, CDR1 is SGHRS and CDR2 is YFSETQ. CDR3 length: 14 amino acids. The V and J ends lost 6 bases and 0 bases respectively, with 12 bases between them. The DNA of the CDR3 is TGCGCCAGCAAACCGGACAGTATGAACACTGAAGCTTTCTTT. This sequence encodes CASKPDSMNTEAFF.